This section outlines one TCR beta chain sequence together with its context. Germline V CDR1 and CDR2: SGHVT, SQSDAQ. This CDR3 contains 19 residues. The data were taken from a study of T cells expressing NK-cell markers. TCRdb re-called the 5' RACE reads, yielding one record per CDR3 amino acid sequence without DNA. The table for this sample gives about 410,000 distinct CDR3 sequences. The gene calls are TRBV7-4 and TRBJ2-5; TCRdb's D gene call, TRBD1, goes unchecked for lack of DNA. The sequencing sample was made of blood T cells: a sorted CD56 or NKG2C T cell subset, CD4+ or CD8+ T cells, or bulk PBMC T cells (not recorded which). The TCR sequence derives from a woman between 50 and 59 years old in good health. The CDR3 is CASSLYLDRAHHSEETQYF. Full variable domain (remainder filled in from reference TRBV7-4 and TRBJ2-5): GAGVSQSPRYKVAKRGRDVALRCDSISGHVTLYWYRQTLGQGSEVLTYSQSDAQRDKSGRPSGRFSAERPERSVSTLKIQRTEQGDSAVYLCASSLYLDRAHHSEETQYFGPGTRLLVL.